The 20 T cell receptor beta chains below were found in one sample sequenced in a study of T cell responses to AZD1222 COVID-19 vaccine. Only in-frame clones appear in the TCRdb table, and some are missing; sequencing was by immunoSEQ multiplex PCR. The profile shows 95,000 to 150,000 clones, roughly 91% of them singletons. Specimen: peripheral blood, collected on day 0 of AZD1222 vaccination. These receptors were obtained from an adult in good health.

The chain links TRBV6-1 to TRBJ2-7, with 9 bases identical to TRBD1. The CDR3 has 16 residues. The V gene's germline CDR1 is MNHNS and CDR2 SASEGT. The V and J ends lost 6 bases and 6 bases, in that order; junction bases with no gene match: 15. The CDR3 coding sequence is TGTGCCAGCAGAGAACCGGGACAGGGAGTAGTGAGCGAGCAGTACTTC. It codes for CASREPGQGVVSEQYF.

Concerning this clone itself: Its ends do not fully match the called genes, so a read error is possible. The V gene is TRBV2, the J gene TRBJ2-7; D is possibly TRBD1 or TRBD2 (5 bases each). The CDR3 has 12 residues. The V gene's germline CDR1 is SNHLY and CDR2 FYNNEI. CDR3 in DNA: TGTGCCAGCAGTGAGTCCGGGACGAGCTCCATCTTC. Protein: CASSESGTSSIF.

J is TRBJ2-7 and V is TRBV6-5; 8 bases agree with TRBD1. Trimming took 10 bases from V and 7 from J; bases not matched to a gene: 12. This CDR3 comprises 13 residues. From germline, CDR1 is MNHEY and CDR2 SVGAGI. The CDR3 loop reads CAKSGQVSSEQYF. The CDR3 bases are TGTGCCAAGTCGGGACAGGTGTCGAGTGAGCAGTACTTC.

The chain joins TRBV29-1 to TRBJ1-1, with D tentatively TRBD1 (5 bases). This CDR3 is 12 amino acids long. V lost 3 bases and J 5 bases, leaving 10 bases between the germline ends. Germline lookup yields CDR1 SQVTM and CDR2 ANQGSEA. This CDR3 reads CSVDREGTEAFF. The CDR3 bases are TGCAGCGTTGACAGGGAGGGGACTGAAGCTTTCTTT. Full variable domain (missing parts from reference TRBV29-1 and TRBJ1-1): SAVISQKPSRDICQRGTSLTIQCQVDSQVTMMFWYRQQPGQSLTLIATANQGSEATYESGFVIDKFPISRPNLTFSTLTVSNMSPEDSSIYLCSVDREGTEAFFGQGTRLTVV.

This clone appeared a few times. This chain's CDR3 is CASSPSDRVMTGELFF. The CDR3 DNA reads as TGTGCCAGCTCACCCTCGGACAGGGTAATGACCGGGGAGCTGTTTTTT. The chain joins TRBV18 to TRBJ2-2; 8 nucleotides align to TRBD1. This CDR3 is 16 amino acids long. Germline V gene sequence: CDR1 KGHSH, CDR2 LQKENI. Trimming at V came to 3 bases and at J to 5 bases, leaving 8 bases not matched to a gene.

The genes are TRBV30 and TRBJ2-5, with D possibly being TRBD1 or TRBD2 (6 bases each). V was clipped by 4 bases and J by 6 bases, with 12 bases between them. The V gene's germline CDR1 is GTSNPN and CDR2 SVGIG (reference sequence). The CDR3 covers 12 residues. As DNA, the CDR3 is TGTGCCTGGACAGGGGAGGCGAAGACCCAGTACTTC. It specifies CAWTGEAKTQYF.

This clone occurred a few times. V gene TRBV7-8 combines with J gene TRBJ1-4; no reliable D call. CDR3 length: 14 residues. The V and J ends lost 7 bases and 4 bases respectively, with 13 bases between them. CDR1 and CDR2 from the germline V gene are SGHVS and FQNEAQ. DNA for the CDR3: TGTGCCAGCACCTTGAGGCAGCGTAATGAAAAACTGTTTTTT. It yields the protein CASTLRQRNEKLFF.

The genes are TRBV2 and TRBJ1-1, with TRBD1 as a possible D gene (5 bases). The CDR3 consists of 15 residues. Germline CDR1 and CDR2: SNHLY and FYNNEI. V lost 0 bases and J 1 base, leaving 9 bases between the germline ends. CDR3 sequence: CASSEALGGNTEAFF. The CDR3 region has the DNA TGTGCCAGCAGTGAAGCGCTGGGGGGGAACACTGAAGCTTTCTTT.

This chain links TRBV6-1 with TRBJ1-6; a possible D gene is TRBD1 (6 bases). CDR1 and CDR2 from the germline V gene are MNHNS and SASEGT. This CDR3 is built from 14 residues. With 3 bases removed from V and 7 bases from J, the gap between germline ends came to 10 bases. The CDR3 sequence: CASSELGTNSPLHF. The CDR3 region has the DNA TGTGCCAGCAGTGAGCTCGGGACAAATTCACCCCTCCACTTT.

This chain joins TRBV6-5 and TRBJ2-1; 8 positions match TRBD2. This CDR3 region has 15 residues. Germline V gene data show CDR1 as MNHEY and CDR2 as SVGAGI. V was clipped by 5 bases and J by 4 bases; unmatched bases: 7. CDR3: CASSRGAGEYNEQFF. For the CDR3, the DNA is TGTGCCAGCAGTAGAGGAGCGGGGGAGTACAATGAGCAGTTCTTC.

Regarding this clone: This CDR3 is also generated by other DNA sequences in the sample. The V gene is TRBV18, the J gene TRBJ2-7, with D uncertain. This CDR3 region has 12 residues. Germline values: CDR1 KGHSH, CDR2 LQKENI. The V end lost 2 bases, the J end lost 0 bases, and 2 bases lay between the germline ends. The CDR3 coding sequence is TGTGCCAGCTCACCAAGCTCCTACGAGCAGTACTTC. The encoded protein is CASSPSSYEQYF.

The sample holds one count of this clone. V is TRBV5-6 and J is TRBJ1-2; D perhaps matches TRBD1 (6 bases). The CDR3 covers 13 residues. The V and J ends lost 2 bases and 8 bases respectively, with 13 bases between them. Germline-derived CDR1 and CDR2 are SGHDT and YYEEEE. For the CDR3, the DNA is TGTGCCAGCAGCTTACGGGGGCCGGGAGGCTACACCTTC. It translates to CASSLRGPGGYTF.

The rearrangement joins TRBV6-5 to TRBJ1-6; no reliable D call. Trimming cost V 2 bases and J 8 bases, with 13 bases left between them. The CDR3 consists of 15 residues. The germline gives CDR1 MNHEY, CDR2 SVGAGI. The CDR3 is CASSYREAKDSPLHF. The CDR3 DNA reads TGTGCCAGCAGTTACCGAGAGGCGAAGGATTCACCCCTCCACTTT.

V usage is TRBV3-1 (or the pseudogene TRBV3-2) and J usage is TRBJ1-1, with D maybe TRBD1 (5 bases). The CDR3 length is 16 residues. V was cut by 4 bases and J by 0 bases, with 15 bases left in between. Germline CDR1 is LGHDT and CDR2 is YNNKEL (reference sequence). The CDR3 nucleotides read TGTGCCAGCAGCCTAGGCTCCGGGGGGTTGAACACTGAAGCTTTCTTT. This gives the protein CASSLGSGGLNTEAFF.

This sequence joins TRBV28 and TRBJ1-2, with D perhaps matching TRBD1 (6 bases). Per the germline V gene, CDR1 is MDHEN and CDR2 is SYDVKM. The CDR3 is 14 residues long. Trimming took 3 bases from V and 5 from J, leaving 13 bases between them. The DNA for the CDR3 is TGTGCCAGCAGTTTCGGACAGAGAAAGTATGGCTACACCTTC. The encoded protein is CASSFGQRKYGYTF.

This clone was observed a handful of times. The rearrangement uses TRBV30 and TRBJ1-1; TRBD1 is a possible D gene (6 bases). Germline V gene data show CDR1 as GTSNPN and CDR2 as SVGIG (reference sequence). This CDR3 is built from 15 residues. The V end lost 3 bases, the J end lost 3 bases, and 17 bases lay between the germline ends. The CDR3 loop is CAWSLIRDKYTEAFF. The CDR3 DNA sequence: TGTGCCTGGAGCCTCATACGGGACAAATACACTGAAGCTTTCTTT.

The V and J genes are TRBV7-9 and TRBJ1-6; possible D gene TRBD1, 5 bases. CDR3 length: 14 residues. Germline V gives CDR1 SEHNR, CDR2 FQNEAQ (reference sequence). Trimming pared 5 bases from V and 1 base from J, leaving 6 bases between. The CDR3 loop is CASSPGSYNSPLHF. DNA of the CDR3: TGTGCCAGCAGCCCAGGGTCCTATAATTCACCCCTCCACTTT.

CDR3 in DNA: TGTGCCAGCAGTCCAGGGGGTCGTTCTGAAGCTTTCTTT. Translating gives CASSPGGRSEAFF. This chain links TRBV2 with TRBJ1-1, with 7 bases fitting TRBD1. Germline CDR1 reads SNHLY; CDR2 reads FYNNEI. V dropped 5 bases and J dropped 6; count of bases not matched to a gene: 6. CDR3 length: 13 amino acids. Together with reference TRBV2 and TRBJ1-1, the CDR3 gives the full variable domain: EPEVTQTPSHQVTQMGQEVILRCVPISNHLYFYWYRQILGQKVEFLVSFYNNEISEKSEIFDDQFSVERPDGSNFTLKIRSTKLEDSAMYFCASSPGGRSEAFFGQGTRLTVV.

V is TRBV19 and J is TRBJ1-2; 10 bases are a match to TRBD1. J gave up 1 base and V 6 bases, and 8 bases lay outside the gene matches. There are 16 residues in the CDR3. Germline V lookup: CDR1 LNHDA, CDR2 SQIVND (reference sequence). The CDR3 coding sequence is TGTGCCAGTAGCCAACCCCGGGACAGGGGTAACTATGGCTACACCTTC. This gives the protein CASSQPRDRGNYGYTF.

The genes are TRBV6-1 and TRBJ2-7; maybe TRBD1 (6 bases). The V end was cut by 3 bases, the J end by 3 bases, with 9 bases between. Germline V gene lookup returns CDR1 MNHNS and CDR2 SASEGT. This CDR3 region has 13 residues. DNA of the CDR3: TGTGCCAGCAGTGACAGGGGTAACTACGAGCAGTACTTC. Translated: CASSDRGNYEQYF.